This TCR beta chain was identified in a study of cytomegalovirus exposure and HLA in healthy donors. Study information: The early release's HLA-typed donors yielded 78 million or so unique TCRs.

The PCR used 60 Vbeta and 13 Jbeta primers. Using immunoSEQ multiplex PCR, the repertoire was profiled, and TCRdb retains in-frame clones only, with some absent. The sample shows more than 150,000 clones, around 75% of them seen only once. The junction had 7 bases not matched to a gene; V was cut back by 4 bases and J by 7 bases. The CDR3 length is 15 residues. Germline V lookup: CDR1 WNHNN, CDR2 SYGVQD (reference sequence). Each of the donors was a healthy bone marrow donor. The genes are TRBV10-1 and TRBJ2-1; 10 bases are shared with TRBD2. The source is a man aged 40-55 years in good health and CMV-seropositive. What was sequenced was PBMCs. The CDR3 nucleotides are TGCGCCAGCAGTGTACCTAGCGGGGGAGAGAATGAGCAGTTCTTC. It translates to CASSVPSGGENEQFF.